These 7 T cell receptor beta chains were all obtained from the same sample, sequenced in a study of blood T cell repertoires in COVID-19. The method was immunoSEQ multiplex PCR; TCRdb's version includes in-frame clones alone and lacks a portion of them. The profile shows 37,000 or so clones, around 86% of them singletons. Sequenced sample: peripheral blood. Receptors originate from a human donor in a cohort sampled during active COVID-19.

The rearrangement joins TRBV19 to TRBJ1-1; D call uncertain. The CDR3 is 13 residues long. Between the trimmed V and J ends, which lost 3 bases and 0 bases, there was a span of 5 bases. CDR1 is LNHDA and CDR2 is SQIVND in the germline V gene (reference sequence). In DNA, the CDR3 is TGTGCCAGTAGTATTCAGGTGAACACTGAAGCTTTCTTT. Amino acid sequence: CASSIQVNTEAFF.

The chain has TRBV30 and TRBJ1-4; 11 bases line up with TRBD1. Germline V lookup: CDR1 GTSNPN, CDR2 SVGIG (reference sequence). The CDR3 runs to 14 residues. Unmatched junction bases numbered 6, after V lost 5 bases and J lost 7 bases. The CDR3 DNA reads as TGTGCCTGGGATGGGACAGGGGGAAGTGAAAAACTGTTTTTT. As protein: CAWDGTGGSEKLFF.

This clone was seen just once. The rearrangement links TRBV7-8 to TRBJ2-7; 7 bases align to TRBD1. Germline trimming cut 0 bases from V and 1 base from J; bases unmatched to any gene: 6. The germline CDR1 and CDR2 sequences are SGHVS and FQNEAQ. The CDR3 sequence is 16 residues long. DNA of the CDR3: TGTGCCAGCAGCTTAGCGATAGGGACAGTGTCCTACGAGCAGTACTTC. It is translated as CASSLAIGTVSYEQYF.

The rearrangement joins TRBV3-1 (or the pseudogene TRBV3-2) to TRBJ1-5; TRBD1 matches 9 bases. CDR1 and CDR2 (germline): LGHDT, YNNKEL (reference sequence). CDR3 length equals 15 residues. Trimming removed 4 bases from V and 3 bases from J; junction bases left unmatched: 4. The CDR3 reads CASSLGTGNNQPQHF. The CDR3 coding sequence is TGTGCCAGCAGCCTCGGGACAGGGAACAATCAGCCCCAGCATTTT.

This chain uses TRBV4-2 with TRBJ2-3; 8 bases are a match to TRBD1. The CDR3 length is 18 residues. Losses at the gene ends were 0 bases for V and 5 bases for J; bases not matched to a gene: 13. From germline, CDR1 is LGHNA and CDR2 YNFKEQ. This CDR3 is CASSQEDGGQGWGDTQYF. Here the CDR3 DNA reads TGTGCCAGCAGCCAAGAGGATGGTGGACAGGGTTGGGGAGATACGCAGTATTTT.

This clone has a single count. J is TRBJ1-1 and V is TRBV6-5; 8 nucleotides align to TRBD1. CDR3 length: 14 residues. V lost 7 bases and J lost 2; bases outside the gene matches: 6. CDR1 and CDR2 from the germline V gene are MNHEY and SVGAGI. CDR3 nucleotide sequence: TGTGCCAGCATTAGGGACAGGATAAACACTGAAGCTTTCTTT. As protein: CASIRDRINTEAFF.

The gene calls are TRBV4-1 and TRBJ2-1; 12 nucleotides line up with TRBD2. CDR3 size: 15 residues. With V trimmed by 4 bases and J by 9 bases, 7 bases remained unmatched. In germline, CDR1 is MGHRA, CDR2 YSYEKL. The CDR3 DNA reads TGCGCCAGCAGCCTTGCTAGCGGGGGGGCAGGTGAGCAGTTCTTC. Translating gives CASSLASGGAGEQFF.